What follows are 18 T cell receptor beta chains derived from one specimen sequenced in a study of cytomegalovirus exposure and HLA in healthy donors. PCR involved 60 Vbeta and 13 Jbeta primers. Generated by immunoSEQ multiplex PCR, the TCRdb table keeps only in-frame clones and is missing some. The sample lists some 91,000 clones; 78% were seen once. The sequenced sample was PBMCs. Receptors originate from a woman aged 60 to 75 in good health and CMV-seronegative.

J is TRBJ2-1 and V is TRBV7-8; 14 positions agree with TRBD2. V lost 5 bases to trimming and J lost 9 bases; unmatched junction nucleotides: 9. Per germline, CDR1 SGHVS and CDR2 FQNEAQ. This CDR3 has 16 residues. The CDR3 protein is CASSPPGTSGSSEQFF. The DNA of the CDR3 is TGTGCCAGCAGCCCCCCCGGGACTAGCGGGAGTTCTGAGCAGTTCTTC.

The V gene is TRBV7-2, the J gene TRBJ2-1; D possibly corresponds to TRBD2 (6 bases). CDR3 size: 15 residues. The ends were cut back, 4 bases at V and 7 bases at J, with 17 bases in the middle. Per germline, CDR1 SGHTA and CDR2 FQGNSA. The CDR3 region is CASSWTGELQNEQFF. DNA of the CDR3: TGTGCCAGCAGCTGGACGGGAGAGCTTCAGAATGAGCAGTTCTTC. Drawing the rest from reference TRBV7-2 and TRBJ2-1, the complete variable domain is GAGVSQSPSNKVTEKGKDVELRCDPISGHTALYWYRQSLGQGLEFLIYFQGNSAPDKSGLPSDRFSAERTGGSVSTLTIQRTQQEDSAVYLCASSWTGELQNEQFFGPGTRLTVL.

The chain joins TRBV5-1 to TRBJ2-3; D perhaps matches TRBD2 (6 bases). Germline-derived CDR1 and CDR2 are SGHRS and YFSETQ. Trimming pared 2 bases from V and 5 bases from J, leaving 15 bases between. The CDR3 loop spans 15 amino acids. In nucleotides, the CDR3 is TGCGCCAGCAGCTTCGGGACTCCCGAGGGAGATACGCAGTATTTT. Amino acid sequence: CASSFGTPEGDTQYF.

This clone was found once. The rearrangement uses TRBV28 and TRBJ1-1; 7 positions agree with TRBD1. V trimming: 2 bases; J trimming: 3 bases; junction bases outside the gene matches: 3. The CDR3 sequence is 14 residues long. Germline loops: CDR1 MDHEN, CDR2 SYDVKM. Here the CDR3 DNA reads TGTGCCAGCAGTTTACTCGACAGGGACACTGAAGCTTTCTTT. Protein sequence: CASSLLDRDTEAFF.

The rearrangement links TRBV7-8 to TRBJ2-3; D is undetermined. Trimming cost V 7 bases and J 0 bases, with 17 bases left between them. This CDR3 contains 16 residues. The germline CDR1 and CDR2 sequences are SGHVS and FQNEAQ. As DNA, the CDR3 is TGTGCCAGCACCTTCCCCCTGGGCCGAAGCACAGATACGCAGTATTTT. This translates into CASTFPLGRSTDTQYF. The complete variable domain, with remaining parts taken from reference TRBV7-8 and TRBJ2-3, reads GAGVSQSPRYKVAKRGQDVALRCDPISGHVSLFWYQQALGQGPEFLTYFQNEAQLDKSGLPSDRFFAERPEGSVSTLKIQRTQQEDSAVYLCASTFPLGRSTDTQYFGPGTRLTVL.

This chain uses TRBV2 with TRBJ2-5; 16 nucleotides align to TRBD2. CDR3 length: 18 amino acids. Germline CDR1 and CDR2: SNHLY and FYNNEI. Trimming took 7 bases from V and 5 from J; bases not matched to a gene: 13. CDR3 coding DNA: TGTGCCAGCAATCCCGGGACTAGCGGGAGGGCCGATCCTGAGACCCAGTACTTC. Amino acid sequence: CASNPGTSGRADPETQYF.

The chain links TRBV6-1 to TRBJ2-3; TRBD2 agrees at 7 bases. Germline CDR1 and CDR2: MNHNS and SASEGT. Trimming cost V 7 bases and J 3 bases; bases outside gene matches: 4. This CDR3 comprises 13 residues. CDR3 protein: CASTSGGTDTQYF. The DNA for the CDR3 is TGTGCCAGCACCTCGGGAGGTACAGATACGCAGTATTTT.

The rearrangement joins TRBV6-5 to TRBJ2-2; 7 bases fit TRBD1. CDR1 is MNHEY and CDR2 is SVGAGI in the germline V gene. V was clipped by 5 bases and J by 6 bases; unmatched bases: 3. The CDR3 extends over 13 amino acids. The CDR3 protein is CASSDRVPGELFF. The CDR3 DNA reads TGTGCCAGCAGTGACAGGGTTCCCGGGGAGCTGTTTTTT.

The genes are TRBV30 and TRBJ1-5, with D hard to call. V lost 2 bases and J 4 bases, leaving 9 bases between the germline ends. This CDR3 contains 13 residues. CDR1 is GTSNPN, CDR2 SVGIG, per germline (reference sequence). The CDR3 loop reads CAWSPVGNQPQHF. CDR3 nucleotide sequence: TGTGCCTGGAGTCCCGTCGGTAATCAGCCCCAGCATTTT.

The J gene is TRBJ1-2, the V gene TRBV6-6; 7 nucleotides line up with TRBD1. Losses at the gene ends were 6 bases for V and 7 bases for J; bases not matched to a gene: 11. Germline V CDR1 and CDR2: MNHNY, SVGAGI (reference sequence). The length of the CDR3 is 14 residues. The CDR3 protein is CASRPRDRVSGYTF. The DNA of the CDR3 is TGTGCCAGCAGACCAAGAGACAGGGTATCTGGCTACACCTTC.

The chain combines TRBV2 with TRBJ1-5, with D possibly being TRBD1 (5 bases). Germline V lookup: CDR1 SNHLY, CDR2 FYNNEI. V shed 8 bases and J shed 2 bases, with 10 bases lying between them. The CDR3 sequence is 13 residues long. The CDR3 DNA sequence: TGTGCCAGCCAAACGACAGGCAATCAGCCCCAGCATTTT. It translates to CASQTTGNQPQHF.

V usage is TRBV10-3 and J usage is TRBJ2-5; TRBD2 might be the D (6 bases). Germline V lookup: CDR1 ENHRY, CDR2 SYGVKD. The V end lost 4 bases, the J end lost 2 bases, and 14 bases lay between the germline ends. The CDR3 is 15 amino acids. This CDR3 is CAISATEGNQETQYF. The DNA for the CDR3 is TGTGCCATCAGTGCCACGGAGGGGAATCAAGAGACCCAGTACTTC.

V gene TRBV6-5 combines with J gene TRBJ2-3, with 10 bases fitting TRBD1. Germline assignment: CDR1 MNHEY and CDR2 SVGAGI. The CDR3 sequence is 16 residues long. The ends lost 0 bases at V and 1 base at J; junction bases unmatched: 1. The CDR3 bases are TGTGCCAGCAGTTACTCAGGGACAGGGGGCACAGATACGCAGTATTTT. It codes for CASSYSGTGGTDTQYF.

The chain joins TRBV19 to TRBJ1-1, with a possible D match to TRBD1 (6 bases). In germline, CDR1 is LNHDA, CDR2 SQIVND (reference sequence). CDR3 length: 15 residues. V was cut by 1 base and J by 0 bases, with 9 bases left in between. The CDR3 loop is CASSIGQGMNTEAFF. DNA for the CDR3: TGTGCCAGTAGTATAGGGCAGGGGATGAACACTGAAGCTTTCTTT.

CDR3 sequence: CAWSDGQGYYEQYF. CDR3 in DNA: TGTGCCTGGAGTGACGGACAGGGATACTACGAGCAGTACTTC. The chain employs TRBV30 and TRBJ2-7; TRBD1 matches at 8 bases. The CDR3 totals 14 residues. The J segment lost 3 bases and the V segment lost 1 base, leaving 5 bases of the junction unmatched. The V gene's germline CDR1 is GTSNPN and CDR2 SVGIG (reference sequence).

V and J are TRBV7-2 and TRBJ2-7; D possibly corresponds to TRBD1 (6 bases). CDR3 length: 14 amino acids. In germline, CDR1 is SGHTA, CDR2 FQGNSA. Trimming left V 5 bases short and J 11 bases short, with 22 bases between. CDR3 sequence reads: CASSPQGLLPREYF. The CDR3 DNA is TGTGCCAGCAGCCCCCAGGGGCTATTGCCCAGAGAGTACTTC. The full variable domain, with the rest looked up from reference TRBV7-2 and TRBJ2-7, is GAGVSQSPSNKVTEKGKDVELRCDPISGHTALYWYRQSLGQGLEFLIYFQGNSAPDKSGLPSDRFSAERTGGSVSTLTIQRTQQEDSAVYLCASSPQGLLPREYFGPGTRLTVT.

The V gene is TRBV6-6, the J gene TRBJ2-7; TRBD1 matches 8 bases. Germline V lookup: CDR1 MNHNY, CDR2 SVGAGI (reference sequence). The CDR3 runs 15 residues. The trim removed 5 bases at V and 0 bases at J, leaving 6 bases unmatched. The CDR3 loop reads CASSTTGGSSYEQYF. CDR3 bases: TGTGCCAGCAGTACAACAGGGGGGTCCTCCTACGAGCAGTACTTC.

This clone was observed a handful of times. The rearrangement joins TRBV4-2 to TRBJ2-1; TRBD2 is a possible D gene (6 bases). Germline lookup yields CDR1 LGHNA and CDR2 YNFKEQ. The germline V and J ends were trimmed by 1 base and 6 bases, with 22 bases remaining between them. The CDR3 consists of 18 residues. As DNA, the CDR3 is TGTGCCAGCAGCCAAGCCCGATGGACTACCCGAGACTCCAATGAGCAGTTCTTC. Translating gives CASSQARWTTRDSNEQFF.